This is a list of T cell receptor beta chains from one sample in a study of blood T cell repertoires in COVID-19. Only in-frame clones appear in the TCRdb table, and some are missing; sequencing was by immunoSEQ multiplex PCR. The data show fewer than 85,000 clones, over 75% seen once. Sequenced input: peripheral blood. These receptors came from a man aged 45-60 years with active COVID-19. Both conserved end residues are part of each CDR3. The D gene is left open where the match is weak. Not every row has a clone size; where given, it reads once, few, many or a size class.

size	length	D	V	J	CDR3	DNA
NA	14	NA	TRBV11-3	TRBJ2-2	CASSPSRNTGELFF	TGTGCCAGCAGCCCCAGTCGGAACACCGGGGAGCTGTTTTTT
NA	16	NA	TRBV28	TRBJ1-1	CASSLWRQGWNTEAFF	TGTGCCAGCAGTTTATGGAGGCAGGGATGGAACACTGAAGCTTTCTTT
once	13	TRBD1	TRBV7-2	TRBJ1-2	CASSQGQNYGYTF	TGTGCCAGCAGCCAGGGACAGAACTATGGCTACACCTTC
NA	15	TRBD1	TRBV27	TRBJ2-3	CASGPYRGKGDTQYF	TGTGCCAGCGGCCCCTACAGGGGGAAGGGAGATACGCAGTATTTT
NA	12	NA	TRBV7-9	TRBJ1-2	CASSLDYREDTF	TGTGCCAGCAGCTTAGATTACAGGGAAGACACCTTC
NA	15	TRBD1	TRBV9	TRBJ1-1	CASSPATGGAGEAFF	TGTGCCAGCAGCCCAGCGACAGGGGGCGCGGGTGAAGCTTTCTTT
NA	13	NA	TRBV7-2	TRBJ2-7	CASSFTSGYEQYF	TGTGCCAGCAGCTTCACGTCGGGCTACGAGCAGTACTTC
NA	16	NA	TRBV29-1	TRBJ1-1	CSVGGVANTLNTEAFF	TGCAGCGTTGGGGGGGTCGCCAATACTTTGAACACTGAAGCTTTCTTT
NA	17	NA	TRBV11-2	TRBJ2-2	CASSLDHMGQNTGELFF	TGTGCCAGCAGCTTAGATCACATGGGCCAGAACACCGGGGAGCTGTTTTTT
NA	17	TRBD1	TRBV5-1	TRBJ1-2	CASSLPPTGGLTYGYTF	TGCGCCAGCAGCTTACCGCCTACAGGGGGGTTAACCTATGGCTACACCTTC
once	14	NA	TRBV28	TRBJ2-7	CASSRGTVAYEQYF	TGTGCCAGCAGTCGCGGGACAGTAGCCTACGAGCAGTACTTC
NA	13	NA	TRBV29-1	TRBJ2-1	CSVEGGNLNEQFF	TGCAGCGTTGAAGGAGGCAACTTGAATGAGCAGTTCTTC
NA	14	TRBD1	TRBV4-2	TRBJ1-2	CASSLGQSNYGYTF	TGTGCCAGCAGCCTGGGACAGAGTAACTATGGCTACACCTTC
NA	15	TRBD1	TRBV10-3	TRBJ1-1	CAISDGQGRNTEAFF	TGTGCCATCAGTGATGGACAGGGAAGGAACACTGAAGCTTTCTTT
NA	13	NA	TRBV7-2	TRBJ1-1	CASGGGKLAEAFF	TGTGCCAGTGGGGGGGGTAAGTTGGCTGAAGCTTTCTTT
NA	15	TRBD1	TRBV2	TRBJ2-7	CASSRRGQETSEQYF	TGTGCCAGCAGTAGGCGGGGACAGGAGACCTCCGAGCAGTACTTC
NA	13	NA	TRBV5-6	TRBJ1-2	CASSLLPELGYTF	TGTGCCAGCAGCTTGTTACCTGAGTTGGGCTACACCTTC
few	12	NA	TRBV6-6	TRBJ1-2	CAAGEPLYGYTF	TGTGCCGCAGGGGAGCCACTCTATGGCTACACCTTC
NA	19	NA	TRBV27	TRBJ2-3	CASTLFPGPGRGAPDTQYF	TGTGCCAGCACCCTTTTCCCCGGTCCGGGCAGGGGCGCCCCAGATACGCAGTATTTT
NA	15	TRBD2	TRBV4-3	TRBJ2-1	CASSPAWEGLGEQFF	TGCGCCAGCAGCCCAGCGTGGGAGGGCCTCGGAGAGCAGTTCTTC
NA	16	NA	TRBV30	TRBJ2-2	CAWIPRGRPNTGELFF	TGTGCCTGGATCCCTAGGGGTCGACCGAACACCGGGGAGCTGTTTTTT
NA	17	NA	TRBV4-1	TRBJ1-1	CASSQDSRAPVNTEAFF	TGCGCCAGCAGCCAAGATTCGAGGGCGCCTGTGAACACTGAAGCTTTCTTT
NA	14	NA	TRBV4-1	TRBJ1-1	CASSQKLGGTEAFF	TGCGCCAGCAGCCAAAAGCTGGGGGGCACTGAAGCTTTCTTT
NA	12	NA	TRBV7-9	TRBJ1-5	CASSSEVQPQHF	TGTGCCAGCAGCTCAGAGGTTCAGCCCCAGCATTTT